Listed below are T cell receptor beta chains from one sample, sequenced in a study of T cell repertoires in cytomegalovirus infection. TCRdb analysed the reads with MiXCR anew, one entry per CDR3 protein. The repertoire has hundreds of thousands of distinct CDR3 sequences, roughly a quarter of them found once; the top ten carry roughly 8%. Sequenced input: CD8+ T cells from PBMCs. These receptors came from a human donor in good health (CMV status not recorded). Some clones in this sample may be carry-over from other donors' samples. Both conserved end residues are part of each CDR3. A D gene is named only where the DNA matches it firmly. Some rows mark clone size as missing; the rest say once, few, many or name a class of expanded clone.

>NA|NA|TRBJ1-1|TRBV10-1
CASSVGILNTEAFF
TGCGCCAGCAGCGTGGGGATTTTGAACACTGAAGCTTTCTTT
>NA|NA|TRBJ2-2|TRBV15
CATSRDALAVWTGELFF
TGTGCCACCAGCAGAGATGCCTTGGCGGTTTGGACCGGGGAGCTGTTTTTT
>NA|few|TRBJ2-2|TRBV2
CAKKYGTGELFF
TGTGCCAAAAAGTATGGCACCGGGGAGCTGTTTTTT
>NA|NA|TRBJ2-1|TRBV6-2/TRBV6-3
CASRVRGARSNEQFF
TGTGCCAGCAGGGTCCGGGGGGCTCGAAGCAATGAGCAGTTCTTC
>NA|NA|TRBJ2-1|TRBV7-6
CANEPNEQFF
TGTGCCAACGAACCCAATGAGCAGTTCTTC
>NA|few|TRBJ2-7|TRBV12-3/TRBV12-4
CASSLTGGPKYEQYF
TGTGCCAGCAGTTTAACGGGCGGTCCTAAGTACGAGCAGTACTTC
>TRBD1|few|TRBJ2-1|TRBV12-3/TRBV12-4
CASSSGTGNFNEQFF
TGTGCCAGCAGTTCCGGGACAGGGAACTTTAATGAGCAGTTCTTC
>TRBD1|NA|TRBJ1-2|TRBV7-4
CASSPRTGGANYGYTF
TGTGCCAGCAGCCCAAGAACAGGGGGCGCTAACTATGGCTACACCTTC
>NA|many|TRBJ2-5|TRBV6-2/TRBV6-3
CASSYSGTGRTQYF
TGTGCCAGCAGTTACTCCGGGACCGGGAGAACCCAGTACTTC
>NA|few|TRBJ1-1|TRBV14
CASSQAFRSSGTEAFF
TGTGCCAGCAGCCAAGCCTTTCGGAGCTCAGGCACTGAAGCTTTCTTT
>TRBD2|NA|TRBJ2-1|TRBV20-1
CSARAHGGIDNEQFF
TGCAGTGCTAGAGCCCACGGGGGGATCGACAATGAGCAGTTCTTC
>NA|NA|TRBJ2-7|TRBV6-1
CASSEAVRDGQYF
TGTGCCAGCAGTGAAGCGGTGAGGGATGGGCAGTACTTC
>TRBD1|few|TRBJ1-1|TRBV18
CASSPNTWTGGNTEAFF
TGTGCCAGCTCACCGAACACTTGGACAGGCGGGAACACTGAAGCTTTCTTT
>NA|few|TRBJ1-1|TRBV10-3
CAISEPSGGGEWTEAFF
TGTGCCATCAGTGAGCCTTCCGGGGGCGGCGAGTGGACTGAAGCTTTCTTT
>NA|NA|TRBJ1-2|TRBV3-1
CASSQEGGGDYGYTF
TGTGCCAGCAGCCAAGAGGGGGGGGGCGACTATGGCTACACCTTC
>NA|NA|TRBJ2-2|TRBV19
CASSMGGPGELFF
TGTGCCAGTAGTATGGGCGGGCCCGGGGAGCTGTTTTTT
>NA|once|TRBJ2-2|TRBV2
CASGGTTNTGELFF
TGTGCCAGCGGGGGGACGACCAACACCGGGGAGCTGTTTTTT
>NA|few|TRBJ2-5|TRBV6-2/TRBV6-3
CASSEVAVQETQYF
TGTGCCAGCAGTGAAGTAGCGGTTCAAGAGACCCAGTACTTC
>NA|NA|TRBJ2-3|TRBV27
CATSLTSVADTQYF
TGTGCCACCTCCCTAACCTCAGTTGCAGATACGCAGTATTTT
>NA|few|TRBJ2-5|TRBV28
CASSFPRFEQVKETQYF
TGTGCCAGCAGTTTTCCCCGCTTCGAACAGGTGAAAGAGACCCAGTACTTC
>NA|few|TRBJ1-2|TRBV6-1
CASSEALTDRTIDYGYTF
TGTGCCAGCAGTGAAGCGCTTACGGACAGAACTATCGACTATGGCTACACCTTC
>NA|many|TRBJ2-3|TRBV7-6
CASSLSTVGTDTQYF
TGTGCCAGCAGCTTGTCGACGGTCGGCACAGATACGCAGTATTTT
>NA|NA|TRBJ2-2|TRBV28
CASSFGATGELFF
TGTGCCAGCAGTTTTGGGGCCACCGGGGAGCTGTTTTTT
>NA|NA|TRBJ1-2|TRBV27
CASSLSYGPNYGYTF
TGTGCCAGCAGTTTATCATACGGGCCTAACTATGGCTACACCTTC
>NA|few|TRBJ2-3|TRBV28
CASTLDSSTDTQYF
TGTGCCAGCACTTTAGACTCTAGCACAGATACGCAGTATTTT
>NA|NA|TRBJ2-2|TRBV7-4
CASSTNGRGGIISGELFF
TGTGCCAGCAGCACTAACGGCAGGGGAGGGATTATCTCCGGGGAGCTGTTTTTT
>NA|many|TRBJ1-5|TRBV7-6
CASSPEGPGNQPQHF
TGTGCCAGCAGCCCAGAGGGACCGGGCAATCAGCCCCAGCATTTT
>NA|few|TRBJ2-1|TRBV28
CASRFGGTNNEQFF
TGTGCCAGCAGATTCGGAGGAACTAACAATGAGCAGTTCTTC
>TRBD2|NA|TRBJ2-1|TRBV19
CASSFGLDNEQFF
TGTGCCAGTAGTTTCGGACTAGACAATGAGCAGTTCTTC
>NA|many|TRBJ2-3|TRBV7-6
CASSSSNHTQYF
TGTGCCAGCAGCTCCTCGAATCATACGCAGTATTTT
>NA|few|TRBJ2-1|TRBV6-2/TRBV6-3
CASSYDRWIRETYNEQFF
TGTGCCAGCAGTTATGATCGTTGGATCAGGGAAACGTACAATGAGCAGTTCTTC
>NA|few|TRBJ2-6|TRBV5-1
CASLDHYSGANVLTF
TGCGCCAGTTTGGACCACTACTCTGGGGCCAACGTCCTGACTTTC
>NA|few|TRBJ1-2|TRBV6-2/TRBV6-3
CASSLQGAHGYTF
TGTGCCAGCAGTTTACAAGGGGCCCATGGCTACACCTTC
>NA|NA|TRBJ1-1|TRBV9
CASSEDKNTEAFF
TGTGCCAGCAGCGAGGACAAGAACACTGAAGCTTTCTTT
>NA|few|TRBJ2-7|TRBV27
CASSLGPASSYEQYF
TGTGCCAGCAGTTTAGGCCCCGCGTCTTCCTACGAGCAGTACTTC
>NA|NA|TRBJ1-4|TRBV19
CASSPRGRGEKLFF
TGTGCCAGTAGCCCCCGAGGGAGGGGAGAAAAACTGTTTTTT
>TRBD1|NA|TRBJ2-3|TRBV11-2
CASSFGQGGIDTQYF
TGTGCCAGCAGCTTTGGACAGGGGGGAATAGATACGCAGTATTTT
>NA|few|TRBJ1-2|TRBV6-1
CASSLTRGNYGYTF
TGTGCCAGCAGTCTGACTAGGGGCAACTATGGCTACACCTTC
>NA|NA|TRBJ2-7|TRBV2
CASGTATYEQYF
TGTGCCAGCGGGACGGCAACCTACGAGCAGTACTTC
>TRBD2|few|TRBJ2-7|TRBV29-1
CSVGGGGSYEQYF
TGCAGCGTTGGCGGGGGAGGGAGCTACGAGCAGTACTTC
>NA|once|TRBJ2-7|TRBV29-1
CCVEDTGQYEQYF
TGCTGCGTTGAAGATACAGGCCAGTACGAGCAGTACTTC
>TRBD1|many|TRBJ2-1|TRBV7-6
CASSSGPGQDNEQFF
TGTGCCAGCAGCTCGGGCCCGGGACAGGACAATGAGCAGTTCTTC
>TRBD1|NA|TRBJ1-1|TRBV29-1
CSFQGASEAFF
TGCAGCTTTCAGGGGGCCTCTGAAGCTTTCTTT
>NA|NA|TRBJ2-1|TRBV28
CASSYLGATYNEQFF
TGTGCCAGCAGTTATTTGGGGGCGACCTACAATGAGCAGTTCTTC
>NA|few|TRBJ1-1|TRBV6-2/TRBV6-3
CASTFPREGWSRDTEAFF
TGTGCCAGCACCTTCCCTCGTGAGGGTTGGTCCCGGGACACTGAAGCTTTCTTT
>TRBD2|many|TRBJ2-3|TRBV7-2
CASSLELAGGADTQYF
TGTGCCAGCAGCTTAGAACTAGCGGGGGGTGCAGATACGCAGTATTTT
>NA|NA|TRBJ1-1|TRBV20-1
CSAIQQRITEAFF
TGCAGTGCGATACAGCAACGGATCACTGAAGCTTTCTTT
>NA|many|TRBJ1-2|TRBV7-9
CASSLTRDGYTF
TGTGCCAGCAGCTTAACCAGGGATGGCTACACCTTC
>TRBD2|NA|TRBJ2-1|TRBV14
CASSQPGLAGSNEQFF
TGTGCCAGCAGCCAACCGGGACTAGCGGGTTCCAATGAGCAGTTCTTC
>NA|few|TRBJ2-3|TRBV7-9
CASSYPPGTGGGTDTQYF
TGTGCCAGCAGCTACCCCCCAGGGACGGGGGGCGGCACAGATACGCAGTATTTT
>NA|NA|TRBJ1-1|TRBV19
CASIWNTEAFF
TGTGCCAGTATTTGGAACACTGAAGCTTTCTTT
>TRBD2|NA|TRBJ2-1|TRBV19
CASIGGGPRGQFF
TGTGCCAGTATTGGCGGGGGGCCCCGAGGGCAGTTCTTC
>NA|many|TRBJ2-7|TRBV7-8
CASSRTDSLEQYF
TGTGCCAGCAGCCGTACGGACTCCCTCGAGCAGTACTTC
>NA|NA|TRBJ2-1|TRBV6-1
CASTEGSSNNEQFF
TGTGCCAGCACCGAGGGCAGTTCGAACAATGAGCAGTTCTTC
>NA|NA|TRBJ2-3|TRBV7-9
CASSTRGRGTTDTQYF
TGTGCCAGCAGCACTCGCGGGCGAGGGACCACAGATACGCAGTATTTT
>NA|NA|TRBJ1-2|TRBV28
CASSLYIINYGYTF
TGTGCCAGCAGTTTATACATAATTAACTATGGCTACACCTTC
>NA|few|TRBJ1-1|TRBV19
CASSALWRAMNTEAFF
TGTGCCAGTAGCGCTTTGTGGAGGGCGATGAACACTGAAGCTTTCTTT